The source of this TCR beta chain is a study of shared clonotypes between healthy human individuals. About the study: The cohort comprised two women and a few men. Their ages spanned 18 to 49 years.

This table comes from immunoSEQ multiplex PCR, and its TCRdb copy is limited to in-frame clones, with some not included. The sample lists around 580,000 clones; nearly 98% were seen once. Study conclusions and caveats: It was only blood that was sampled, and tissue repertoires likely differ. An anticipated effect of sequencing depth on clonotype sharing among donors was recognized.

Trimming removed 2 bases at V and 5 bases at J, with 12 bases between. This CDR3 comprises 14 residues. Germline assignment: CDR1 MNHEY and CDR2 SMNVEV (reference sequence). As for this clone: The antigen is undetermined.

CD8 cells classed as naive were CD45RO-negative and positively selected for CCR7, excluding terminally differentiated effector memory CD45RA+ cells. Material for sequencing was naive CD8+ T cells sorted from blood. The sequence came from a man aged 25 to 40 in good health. J is TRBJ1-2 and V is TRBV27; maybe TRBD1 (5 bases). The CDR3 is CASSLSGTEYGYTF. The CDR3 bases are TGTGCCAGCAGTTTAAGCGGGACGGAATATGGCTACACCTTC.